These 18 T cell receptor beta chains were all obtained from the same sample, sequenced in a study of blood T cell repertoires in COVID-19 (dated by TCRdb to about 2020). To prepare the library, the immunoSEQ multiplex PCR assay was applied. What TCRdb holds here is the immuneACCESS table cut down to in-frame rearrangements. Part of the clones is not present; checked against another copy, under half of the missing clones reflect an unresolved V gene, and the others are unexplained. This sample lists about 330,000 clones; 70% to 90% were detected once. The ten biggest clones cover less than 6% of the sample. The sequenced material came from PBMCs or T cells enriched from blood (not recorded which). Receptors were obtained from a woman aged 25 to 39 who had recovered from COVID-19.

Concerning this clone: The sample has other DNA sequences that encode this CDR3 too. The chain is built from TRBV5-1 and TRBJ1-2, with D possibly TRBD1 on 6 matching bases. The CDR3 is 15 amino acids. V lost 4 bases, J lost 4 bases, and 17 bases lay in between. The germline V gene has CDR1 SGHRS and CDR2 YFSETQ. For the CDR3, the DNA is TGCGCCAGCAGCACCGAACAGGGTACCATCTATGGCTACACCTTC. This gives the protein CASSTEQGTIYGYTF.

V and J are TRBV6-1 and TRBJ1-4; D unresolved. CDR1 and CDR2 from the germline V gene are MNHNS and SASEGT. The CDR3 contains 15 residues. Trimming took 1 base from V and 1 from J, leaving 7 bases between them. The CDR3 loop reads CASSEVRVTNEKLFF. The CDR3 bases are TGTGCCAGCAGTGAAGTTCGGGTAACTAATGAAAAACTGTTTTTT.

The chain couples TRBV14 to TRBJ1-2; D is unclear. V lost 1 base and J lost 5, with 8 bases in between. Germline-derived CDR1 and CDR2 are SGHDN and FVKESK. This CDR3 is built from 13 residues. The CDR3 region is CASSQGLQYGYTF. In nucleotides, the CDR3 is TGTGCCAGCAGCCAAGGTCTACAGTATGGCTACACCTTC.

This chain connects TRBV25-1 to TRBJ1-2; D gene uncertain. The CDR3 has 15 residues. Germline-derived CDR1 and CDR2 are MGHDK and SYGVNS. V lost 3 bases to trimming and J lost 0 bases, with 11 bases between them. The CDR3 DNA is TGTGCCAGCAGTGATAGGTCCACAGCTAACTATGGCTACACCTTC. Its translation is CASSDRSTANYGYTF.

V and J are TRBV18 and TRBJ2-5, with D possibly TRBD1 on 5 matching bases. V lost 3 bases, J lost 3 bases, and 8 bases lay in between. CDR3 length: 13 residues. The germline V gene encodes CDR1 KGHSH and CDR2 LQKENI. The DNA for the CDR3 is TGTGCCAGCTCACCTGGGGCAGAAGAGACCCAGTACTTC. This sequence encodes CASSPGAEETQYF. The variable domain in full, with the rest retrieved from reference TRBV18 and TRBJ2-5, is NAGVMQNPRHLVRRRGQEARLRCSPMKGHSHVYWYRQLPEEGLKFMVYLQKENIIDESGMPKERFSAEFPKEGPSILRIQQVVRGDSAAYFCASSPGAEETQYFGPGTRLLVL.

This sequence joins TRBV10-3 and TRBJ2-2; tentative D call: TRBD1 (6 bases). Germline V gene sequence: CDR1 ENHRY, CDR2 SYGVKD. V gave up 8 bases and J gave up 0 bases, with 16 bases separating them. This CDR3 spans 16 amino acids. CDR3 protein: CAIGQGKGANTGELFF. CDR3 nucleotide sequence: TGTGCCATCGGGCAGGGGAAAGGGGCGAACACCGGGGAGCTGTTTTTT.

This sequence joins TRBV30 and TRBJ2-1; D is unresolved. V lost 1 base and J 3 bases, leaving 7 bases between the germline ends. The CDR3 is 13 amino acids. From germline, CDR1 is GTSNPN and CDR2 SVGIG (reference sequence). This CDR3 reads CAWSGSDYNEQFF. For the CDR3, the DNA is TGTGCCTGGAGTGGTTCAGACTACAATGAGCAGTTCTTC.

The chain joins TRBV9 to TRBJ2-7, with TRBD1 as a possible D gene (5 bases). Germline V gene lookup returns CDR1 SGDLS and CDR2 YYNGEE. The germline V and J ends were trimmed by 3 bases and 5 bases, with 9 bases remaining between them. The CDR3 has 12 amino acids. The CDR3 sequence: CASSGVGDEQYF. The CDR3 DNA sequence: TGTGCCAGCAGCGGGGTAGGGGACGAGCAGTACTTC.

V is TRBV29-1 and J is TRBJ1-4; the D is unclear. Trimming removed 4 bases at V and 3 bases at J, with 6 bases between. This CDR3 contains 12 residues. Germline V CDR1 and CDR2: SQVTM, ANQGSEA. DNA of the CDR3: TGCAGCGTTGTTGGGCCTAATGAAAAACTGTTTTTT. It encodes CSVVGPNEKLFF.

The chain has TRBV7-6 and TRBJ2-7, with TRBD2 matching 8 bases. With V trimmed by 1 base and J by 3 bases, 8 bases remained unmatched. This CDR3 spans 16 amino acids. Germline V gene sequence: CDR1 SGHVS, CDR2 FNYEAQ. The DNA for the CDR3 is TGTGCCAGCAGCTTAGTGAAAGCGGGGGAAGGCTACGAGCAGTACTTC. It codes for CASSLVKAGEGYEQYF.

The genes are TRBV28 and TRBJ1-6, with TRBD1 matching over 7 bases. The CDR3 spans 13 residues. Germline V CDR1 and CDR2: MDHEN, SYDVKM. Losses at the gene ends were 7 bases for V and 10 bases for J; bases not matched to a gene: 7. The CDR3, as DNA: TGTGCCAGCAAGACAGGGATTAGCTCACCCCTCCACTTT. Its protein is CASKTGISSPLHF.

The chain carries TRBV18 and TRBJ1-1; D possibly corresponds to TRBD1 (6 bases). With 4 bases removed from V and 1 base from J, the gap between germline ends came to 10 bases. Germline V CDR1 and CDR2: KGHSH, LQKENI. This CDR3 contains 14 residues. The CDR3 DNA reads as TGTGCCAGCTCACGAGAGACAGGGAACACTGAAGCTTTCTTT. The encoded protein is CASSRETGNTEAFF.

V usage is TRBV24-1 and J usage is TRBJ2-3; possibly TRBD1 for D (5 bases). This CDR3 has 12 amino acids. CDR1 and CDR2 (germline): KGHDR, SFDVKD. Between the trimmed V and J ends, which lost 6 bases and 4 bases, there was a span of 7 bases. DNA of the CDR3: TGTGCCACCAGTCAGGGTTCAGATACGCAGTATTTT. Encoded protein: CATSQGSDTQYF.

The chain links TRBV5-5 to TRBJ2-7, with 9 positions matching TRBD1. Germline values: CDR1 SGHKS, CDR2 YYEKEE (reference sequence). The CDR3 is 14 amino acids. Trimming at V came to 5 bases and at J to 6 bases, leaving 9 bases not matched to a gene. The CDR3 sequence is CASRVRDRASEQYF. In nucleotides, the CDR3 is TGTGCCAGCAGGGTCCGGGACAGGGCGAGCGAGCAGTACTTC.

The V call is TRBV9, the J call TRBJ2-3; no clear D gene. The CDR3 totals 14 residues. CDR1 SGDLS and CDR2 YYNGEE come from the germline V gene. Trimming took 0 bases from V and 0 from J, leaving 5 bases between them. The CDR3 DNA is TGTGCCAGCAGCGTAGCGTATAGCACAGATACGCAGTATTTT. Translation gives CASSVAYSTDTQYF. The variable domain in full, with the rest retrieved from reference TRBV9 and TRBJ2-3, is DSGVTQTPKHLITATGQRVTLRCSPRSGDLSVYWYQQSLDQGLQFLIQYYNGEERAKGNILERFSAQQFPDLHSELNLSSLELGDSALYFCASSVAYSTDTQYFGPGTRLTVL.

The V and J genes are TRBV10-3 and TRBJ1-3, with TRBD1 identical over 10 bases. The CDR3 is 16 residues long. V was pared by 8 bases and J by 0 bases, with 7 bases of the junction left unmatched. Germline CDR1 and CDR2: ENHRY and SYGVKD. CDR3 protein: CAIGGTGASSGNTIYF. The CDR3 coding sequence is TGTGCCATCGGGGGGACAGGGGCGAGCTCTGGAAACACCATATATTTT.

V and J are TRBV6-5 and TRBJ1-4; D may be TRBD1 (5 bases). Germline CDR1 reads MNHEY; CDR2 reads SVGAGI. The CDR3 covers 15 residues. The V gene lost 6 bases and the J gene lost 1 base, with 12 bases spanning the gap. Written as DNA, the CDR3 is TGTGCCAGCAGGCGGCGGACACAAACTAATGAAAAACTGTTTTTT. It encodes CASRRRTQTNEKLFF.

This chain uses TRBV4-2 with TRBJ2-3; no clear D. Germline-derived CDR1 and CDR2 are LGHNA and YNFKEQ. The ends were cut back, 0 bases at V and 4 bases at J, with 5 bases in the middle. The CDR3 contains 13 residues. The DNA for the CDR3 is TGTGCCAGCAGCCAAGAACGGGCAGATACGCAGTATTTT. This codes for CASSQERADTQYF.